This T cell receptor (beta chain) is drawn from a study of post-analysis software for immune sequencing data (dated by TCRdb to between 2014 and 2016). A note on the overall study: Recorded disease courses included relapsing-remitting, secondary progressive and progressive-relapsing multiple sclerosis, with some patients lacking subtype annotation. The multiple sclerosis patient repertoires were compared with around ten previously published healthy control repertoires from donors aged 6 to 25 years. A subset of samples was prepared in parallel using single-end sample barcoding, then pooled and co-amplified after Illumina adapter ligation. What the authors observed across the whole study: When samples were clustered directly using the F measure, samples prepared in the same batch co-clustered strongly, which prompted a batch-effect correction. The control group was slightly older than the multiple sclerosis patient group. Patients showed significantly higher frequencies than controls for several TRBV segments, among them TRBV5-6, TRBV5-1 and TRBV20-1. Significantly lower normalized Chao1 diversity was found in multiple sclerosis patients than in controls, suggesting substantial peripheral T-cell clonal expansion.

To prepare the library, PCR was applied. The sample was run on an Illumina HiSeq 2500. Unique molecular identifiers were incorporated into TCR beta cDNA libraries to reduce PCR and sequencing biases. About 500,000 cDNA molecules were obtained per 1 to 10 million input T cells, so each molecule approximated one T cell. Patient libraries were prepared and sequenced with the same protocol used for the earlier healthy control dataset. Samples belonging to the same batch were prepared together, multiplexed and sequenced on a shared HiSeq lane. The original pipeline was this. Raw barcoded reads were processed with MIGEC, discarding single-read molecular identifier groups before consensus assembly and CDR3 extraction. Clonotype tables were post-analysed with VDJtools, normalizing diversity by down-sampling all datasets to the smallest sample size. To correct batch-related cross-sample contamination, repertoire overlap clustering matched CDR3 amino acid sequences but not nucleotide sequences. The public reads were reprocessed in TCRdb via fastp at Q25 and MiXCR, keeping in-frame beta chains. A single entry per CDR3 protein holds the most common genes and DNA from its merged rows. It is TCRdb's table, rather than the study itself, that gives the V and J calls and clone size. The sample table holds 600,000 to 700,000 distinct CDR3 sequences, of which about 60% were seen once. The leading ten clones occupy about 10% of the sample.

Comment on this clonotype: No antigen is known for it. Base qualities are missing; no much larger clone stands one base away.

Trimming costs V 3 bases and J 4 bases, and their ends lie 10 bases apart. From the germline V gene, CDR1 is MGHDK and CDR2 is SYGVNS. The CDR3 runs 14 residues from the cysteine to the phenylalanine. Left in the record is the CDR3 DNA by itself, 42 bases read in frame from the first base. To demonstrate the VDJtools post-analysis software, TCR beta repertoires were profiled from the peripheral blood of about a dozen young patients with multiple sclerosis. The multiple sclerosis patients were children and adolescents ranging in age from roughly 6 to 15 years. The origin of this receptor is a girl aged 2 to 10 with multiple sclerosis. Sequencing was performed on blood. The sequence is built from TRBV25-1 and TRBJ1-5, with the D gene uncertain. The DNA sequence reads TGTGCCAGCAGTGACCCCATGGGAAATCAGCCCCAGCATTTT. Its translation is CASSDPMGNQPQHF.